A single sample gave rise to the 15 T cell receptor beta chains below, sequenced in a study of blood T cell repertoires in COVID-19. Here immunoSEQ multiplex PCR was the method, and the copy in TCRdb shows in-frame clones only, minus some. Of more than 40,000 clones in the sample, around 83% were seen once. The sample taken for sequencing was PBMCs or T cells enriched from blood (not recorded which). Receptors originate from a woman aged 45-65 years who had recovered from COVID-19.

The chain links TRBV19 to TRBJ1-1; D not resolved. Trimming cost V 6 bases and J 0 bases, with 14 bases left between them. The CDR3 is made up of 15 amino acids. Germline loops: CDR1 LNHDA, CDR2 SQIVND (reference sequence). CDR3 nucleotides: TGTGCCAGTAGATTAGTGGAGCAAGTGAACACTGAAGCTTTCTTT. Protein sequence: CASRLVEQVNTEAFF.

This clone appeared once. The chain is built from TRBV2 and TRBJ2-5, with TRBD2 matching 14 bases. V was clipped by 4 bases and J by 7 bases; unmatched bases: 8. This CDR3 comprises 16 residues. The germline CDR1 and CDR2 sequences are SNHLY and FYNNEI. CDR3 sequence (DNA): TGTGCCAGCAGTGGCCCGACTAGCGGGGGGGTGGTGACCCAGTACTTC. This translates into CASSGPTSGGVVTQYF.

The V call is TRBV5-1, the J call TRBJ2-7; TRBD1 aligns across 7 bases. The V segment lost 4 bases and the J segment 5 bases; nucleotides outside the gene matches: 18. Germline values: CDR1 SGHRS, CDR2 YFSETQ. The CDR3 runs to 17 residues. The CDR3 DNA follows: TGCGCCAGCAGCCCTTCTACAGGGGTGGTTCTAGTCCACGAGCAGTACTTC. It encodes CASSPSTGVVLVHEQYF.

The genes are TRBV28 and TRBJ1-1; D not certain. The CDR3 consists of 12 residues. The ends were cut back, 6 bases at V and 1 base at J, with 6 bases in the middle. The germline V gene has CDR1 MDHEN and CDR2 SYDVKM. This chain's CDR3 is CASSPGNTEAFF. CDR3 in DNA: TGTGCCAGCAGCCCGGGGAACACTGAAGCTTTCTTT. The whole variable domain, remainder taken from reference TRBV28 and TRBJ1-1, is DVKVTQSSRYLVKRTGEKVFLECVQDMDHENMFWYRQDPGLGLRLIYFSYDVKMKEKGDIPEGYSVSREKKERFSLILESASTNQTSMYLCASSPGNTEAFFGQGTRLTVV.

This sequence joins TRBV3-1 (or the pseudogene TRBV3-2) and TRBJ2-4, with D unclear. CDR1 is LGHDT, CDR2 YNNKEL, per germline (reference sequence). Trimming removed 1 base at V and 9 bases at J, with 7 bases between. The CDR3 covers 12 residues. The DNA of the CDR3 is TGTGCCAGCAGCCAAGCCCTAGGCATTCAGTACTTC. This translates into CASSQALGIQYF.

This chain connects TRBV7-6 to TRBJ2-3, with 10 bases matching TRBD2. The V and J ends lost 4 bases and 3 bases, in that order; junction bases with no gene match: 10. Germline CDR1 is SGHVS and CDR2 is FNYEAQ. The CDR3 runs 17 residues. The CDR3 reads CASSSPVASGSTDTQYF. DNA for the CDR3: TGTGCCAGCAGCTCGCCCGTGGCTAGCGGGAGTACAGATACGCAGTATTTT.

The V call is TRBV28, the J call TRBJ2-2; D ambiguous. CDR3 length: 16 residues. CDR1 and CDR2 from the germline V gene are MDHEN and SYDVKM. V lost 5 bases and J lost 1, with 14 bases in between. CDR3: CASSPSQVVNTGELFF. Written as DNA, the CDR3 is TGTGCCAGCAGTCCTTCCCAGGTGGTGAACACCGGGGAGCTGTTTTTT.

Regarding this clone: The junction does not match germline at one end; this may be a read error. CDR3 nucleotides: TGTGCCAGCGGTGAGGGGGGCTATGGCTACACCTTC. This encodes CASGEGGYGYTF. This chain joins TRBV6-1 and TRBJ1-2, with TRBD1 as a possible D gene (6 bases). CDR3 length: 12 residues. Germline lookup yields CDR1 MNHNS and CDR2 SASEGT.

The chain joins TRBV5-5 to TRBJ2-1; 10 nucleotides line up with TRBD2. CDR1 SGHKS and CDR2 YYEKEE come from the germline V gene (reference sequence). This CDR3 comprises 14 residues. Trimming removed 5 bases from V and 7 bases from J; junction bases left unmatched: 6. This CDR3 is CASSLSGGQNEQFF. In DNA form, the CDR3 reads TGTGCCAGCAGTCTTAGCGGGGGGCAGAATGAGCAGTTCTTC.

This clone has just a few counts. The rearrangement links TRBV2 to TRBJ1-2; 8 bases are a match to TRBD1. Trimming took 5 bases from V and 4 from J; bases not matched to a gene: 9. The CDR3 sequence is 15 residues long. CDR1 SNHLY and CDR2 FYNNEI come from the germline V gene. CDR3 DNA sequence: TGTGCCAGCAGTCGGGACAGGCAAACTATCTATGGCTACACCTTC. This codes for CASSRDRQTIYGYTF.

The genes are TRBV19 and TRBJ1-1; D remains unclear. In germline, CDR1 is LNHDA, CDR2 SQIVND (reference sequence). The CDR3 is 13 amino acids. V was pared by 6 bases and J by 1 base, with 9 bases between. This CDR3 is CASSRTENTEAFF. CDR3 DNA: TGTGCCAGTAGCCGAACAGAGAACACTGAAGCTTTCTTT.

The chain employs TRBV7-2 and TRBJ1-5; maybe TRBD1 (5 bases). Germline CDR1 SGHTA, CDR2 FQGNSA. Trimming stripped 2 bases from V and 4 bases from J, with 9 bases between. There are 14 residues in the CDR3. CDR3 loop: CASSLRQTNQPQHF. The DNA for the CDR3 is TGTGCCAGCAGCTTAAGACAGACAAATCAGCCCCAGCATTTT.

The rearrangement links TRBV7-2 to TRBJ2-5; 7 bases match TRBD2. V shed 1 base, J shed 7 bases, and the junction held 6 bases outside the gene matches. The germline gives CDR1 SGHTA, CDR2 FQGNSA. The CDR3 extends over 14 amino acids. In DNA form, the CDR3 reads TGTGCCAGCAGCTTAGACGGACTAGTCGCGACCCAGTACTTC. Translating it yields CASSLDGLVATQYF. The entire variable domain, with the rest obtained from reference TRBV7-2 and TRBJ2-5, is as follows: GAGVSQSPSNKVTEKGKDVELRCDPISGHTALYWYRQSLGQGLEFLIYFQGNSAPDKSGLPSDRFSAERTGGSVSTLTIQRTQQEDSAVYLCASSLDGLVATQYFGPGTRLLVL.

The V gene is TRBV7-6, the J gene TRBJ1-2; 8 bases line up with TRBD1. The germline V gene has CDR1 SGHVS and CDR2 FNYEAQ. This CDR3 contains 19 residues. With V trimmed by 4 bases and J by 5 bases, 21 bases remained unmatched. The CDR3 is CASSYGPVMQGTGLYGYTF. DNA of the CDR3: TGTGCCAGCAGCTACGGACCAGTTATGCAGGGGACAGGATTGTATGGCTACACCTTC. The variable domain in full, with the rest retrieved from reference TRBV7-6 and TRBJ1-2, is GAGVSQSPRYKVTKRGQDVALRCDPISGHVSLYWYRQALGQGPEFLTYFNYEAQQDKSGLPNDRFSAERPEGSISTLTIQRTEQRDSAMYRCASSYGPVMQGTGLYGYTFGSGTRLTVV.

The V call is TRBV7-2, the J call TRBJ1-5, with a tentative D call TRBD1 (5 bases). Trimming shortened V by 1 base and J by 2 bases, and 15 bases separated the two germline ends. Germline V gives CDR1 SGHTA, CDR2 FQGNSA. The CDR3 sequence is 17 residues long. The CDR3: CASSLEPRAVGNQPQHF. The CDR3 coding sequence is TGTGCCAGCAGCTTAGAGCCCAGGGCGGTGGGCAATCAGCCCCAGCATTTT.